Listed below are T cell receptor beta chains from one sample, sequenced in a study of T cell repertoires in cytomegalovirus infection. One entry per CDR3 protein, called by TCRdb with MiXCR from the reads. The data show 250,000 to 300,000 distinct CDR3 sequences, roughly a quarter seen once. The sample was PBMCs. The receptors come from a human donor in good health (CMV status not recorded). Some clones in this sample may be carry-over from other donors' samples. CDR3s include the opening cysteine and the closing phenylalanine or tryptophan. D genes are given only for firm matches. Clone size is stated in some rows and not others, as once, few, many or a class when expanded.

d_call: -; j_call: TRBJ2-5; v_call: TRBV28; clone_size: -; cdr3_aa: CASNSGWETQYF; cdr3_nt: TGTGCCAGCAACTCAGGGTGGGAGACCCAGTACTTC
d_call: TRBD1; j_call: TRBJ1-1; v_call: TRBV7-6; clone_size: -; cdr3_aa: CASSSTGGKSEAFF; cdr3_nt: TGTGCCAGCAGCTCTACAGGGGGCAAATCTGAAGCTTTCTTT
d_call: -; j_call: TRBJ2-1; v_call: TRBV10-2; clone_size: few; cdr3_aa: CASSESSFPYNEQFF; cdr3_nt: TGCGCCAGCAGTGAGTCTAGTTTTCCATACAATGAGCAGTTCTTC
d_call: -; j_call: TRBJ2-1; v_call: TRBV12-3/TRBV12-4; clone_size: few; cdr3_aa: CASSLVIDLEQFF; cdr3_nt: TGTGCCAGCAGTTTAGTCATTGACCTAGAGCAGTTCTTC
d_call: -; j_call: TRBJ1-2; v_call: TRBV15; clone_size: many; cdr3_aa: CATRDGGDPYGYTF; cdr3_nt: TGTGCCACCAGGGACGGGGGGGACCCCTATGGCTACACCTTC
d_call: -; j_call: TRBJ1-1; v_call: TRBV2; clone_size: few; cdr3_aa: CAREGGRLNTEAFF; cdr3_nt: TGTGCCAGGGAAGGAGGAAGGTTAAACACTGAAGCTTTCTTT
d_call: TRBD2; j_call: TRBJ2-1; v_call: TRBV7-2; clone_size: -; cdr3_aa: CASSDKPGLAGFNEQFF; cdr3_nt: TGTGCCAGCAGCGATAAACCGGGACTAGCGGGTTTTAATGAGCAGTTCTTC
d_call: TRBD1; j_call: TRBJ2-5; v_call: TRBV6-5; clone_size: -; cdr3_aa: CASTERWTGETQYF; cdr3_nt: TGTGCCAGCACCGAACGCTGGACAGGGGAGACCCAGTACTTC
d_call: TRBD1; j_call: TRBJ2-5; v_call: TRBV12-3/TRBV12-4; clone_size: -; cdr3_aa: CASSTRQGTVQETQYF; cdr3_nt: TGTGCCAGCAGTACCCGACAGGGGACGGTCCAAGAGACCCAGTACTTC
d_call: -; j_call: TRBJ1-1; v_call: TRBV18; clone_size: -; cdr3_aa: CASSQNRVSNTEAFF; cdr3_nt: TGTGCCAGCTCACAAAACAGGGTCTCGAACACTGAAGCTTTCTTT
d_call: -; j_call: TRBJ2-5; v_call: TRBV5-1; clone_size: few; cdr3_aa: CASSLDVADQETQYF; cdr3_nt: TGCGCCAGCAGCTTGGATGTAGCGGACCAAGAGACCCAGTACTTC
d_call: -; j_call: TRBJ1-2; v_call: TRBV7-3; clone_size: -; cdr3_aa: CASSQQRAVNYGYTF; cdr3_nt: TGTGCCAGCAGCCAACAACGAGCGGTTAACTATGGCTACACCTTC
d_call: -; j_call: TRBJ2-1; v_call: TRBV18; clone_size: -; cdr3_aa: CASSPPIFGTQNEQFF; cdr3_nt: TGTGCCAGCTCACCACCGATATTCGGGACGCAAAATGAGCAGTTCTTC
d_call: -; j_call: TRBJ2-3; v_call: TRBV5-5; clone_size: -; cdr3_aa: CASSPTDRTRLDTQYF; cdr3_nt: TGTGCCAGCAGCCCGACCGACAGGACCAGATTGGATACGCAGTATTTT
d_call: -; j_call: TRBJ2-7; v_call: TRBV7-2; clone_size: many; cdr3_aa: CASSLAAAGYEQYF; cdr3_nt: TGTGCCAGCAGCCTCGCGGCCGCAGGCTACGAGCAGTACTTC
d_call: TRBD2; j_call: TRBJ2-1; v_call: TRBV7-8; clone_size: -; cdr3_aa: CASSVTSGRASEQFF; cdr3_nt: TGTGCCAGCAGCGTAACTAGCGGGAGGGCCTCTGAGCAGTTCTTC
d_call: -; j_call: TRBJ1-1; v_call: TRBV7-2; clone_size: many; cdr3_aa: CASSFYLGAEAFF; cdr3_nt: TGTGCCAGCAGCTTTTATCTCGGGGCTGAAGCTTTCTTT
d_call: TRBD2; j_call: TRBJ2-7; v_call: TRBV7-2; clone_size: many; cdr3_aa: CASSFGTSAPWIF; cdr3_nt: TGTGCCAGCAGCTTCGGGACTAGTGCTCCCTGGATCTTC
d_call: TRBD1; j_call: TRBJ1-6; v_call: TRBV7-3; clone_size: many; cdr3_aa: CASSSRDSSAGSPLHF; cdr3_nt: TGTGCCAGCAGCTCGCGGGACAGCTCGGCAGGGTCACCCCTCCACTTT
d_call: TRBD2; j_call: TRBJ2-1; v_call: TRBV7-2; clone_size: many; cdr3_aa: CASTLGGKFNNEQFF; cdr3_nt: TGTGCCAGCACTCTGGGGGGGAAATTTAACAATGAGCAGTTCTTC
d_call: -; j_call: TRBJ1-1; v_call: TRBV6-5; clone_size: few; cdr3_aa: CASSPSRLLGERLTEAFF; cdr3_nt: TGTGCCAGCAGCCCCTCCCGCCTTTTGGGGGAGAGACTCACTGAAGCTTTCTTT
d_call: -; j_call: TRBJ1-5; v_call: TRBV5-1; clone_size: -; cdr3_aa: CASSLAAGNPQHF; cdr3_nt: TGCGCCAGCAGCTTGGCCGCAGGGAACCCCCAGCATTTT
d_call: TRBD1; j_call: TRBJ1-2; v_call: TRBV20-1; clone_size: once; cdr3_aa: CSAQGLHRDRGLFF; cdr3_nt: TGCAGTGCTCAAGGGTTACACCGGGACAGGGGTCTTTTCTTC
d_call: -; j_call: TRBJ2-3; v_call: TRBV7-2; clone_size: few; cdr3_aa: CASSLVRPGVDGGRSTDTQYF; cdr3_nt: TGTGCCAGCAGCTTAGTTCGACCGGGGGTAGATGGAGGACGAAGCACAGATACGCAGTATTTT
d_call: TRBD2; j_call: TRBJ2-2; v_call: TRBV11-2; clone_size: few; cdr3_aa: CASTVSSGNTGELFF; cdr3_nt: TGTGCCAGCACCGTCTCTAGCGGGAACACCGGGGAGCTGTTTTTT
d_call: -; j_call: TRBJ1-1; v_call: TRBV10-3; clone_size: -; cdr3_aa: CAISSPGGKNTEAFF; cdr3_nt: TGTGCCATCAGTTCCCCGGGGGGCAAAAACACTGAAGCTTTCTTT
d_call: TRBD2; j_call: TRBJ2-5; v_call: TRBV6-5; clone_size: many; cdr3_aa: CASSYSGLAGTAKTQYF; cdr3_nt: TGTGCCAGCAGTTACTCAGGGCTAGCGGGGACCGCCAAGACCCAGTACTTC
d_call: TRBD2; j_call: TRBJ2-3; v_call: TRBV6-2/TRBV6-3; clone_size: -; cdr3_aa: CASSYLSGRVTDTQYF; cdr3_nt: TGTGCCAGCAGTTACCTTAGCGGGAGGGTTACAGATACGCAGTATTTT
d_call: TRBD2; j_call: TRBJ2-1; v_call: TRBV5-3; clone_size: -; cdr3_aa: CASSRGLAASYNEQFF; cdr3_nt: TGTGCCAGCAGCCGGGGACTAGCGGCTTCCTACAATGAGCAGTTCTTC
d_call: -; j_call: TRBJ1-4; v_call: TRBV7-9; clone_size: many; cdr3_aa: CASRTGTSNEKLFF; cdr3_nt: TGTGCCAGCAGGACCGGGACAAGTAATGAAAAACTGTTTTTT
d_call: -; j_call: TRBJ1-1; v_call: TRBV2; clone_size: -; cdr3_aa: CASSDARGLAFF; cdr3_nt: TGTGCCAGCAGTGATGCAAGGGGTTTGGCTTTCTTT
d_call: TRBD1; j_call: TRBJ2-1; v_call: TRBV28; clone_size: -; cdr3_aa: CASRRDRSYNEQFF; cdr3_nt: TGTGCCAGCAGACGGGACAGGTCCTACAATGAGCAGTTCTTC
d_call: -; j_call: TRBJ2-1; v_call: TRBV7-9; clone_size: few; cdr3_aa: CASTVDDTYNEQFF; cdr3_nt: TGTGCCAGCACCGTGGATGATACTTACAATGAGCAGTTCTTC
d_call: -; j_call: TRBJ2-7; v_call: TRBV11-2; clone_size: few; cdr3_aa: CASSGGSYEQYF; cdr3_nt: TGTGCCAGCAGCGGGGGTTCCTACGAGCAGTACTTC
d_call: TRBD2; j_call: TRBJ2-1; v_call: TRBV7-2; clone_size: few; cdr3_aa: CASSPLRTSHEQFF; cdr3_nt: TGTGCCAGCAGCCCACTAAGGACTAGCCATGAGCAGTTCTTC
d_call: -; j_call: TRBJ2-7; v_call: TRBV7-8; clone_size: many; cdr3_aa: CASSLAWGGAASYEQYF; cdr3_nt: TGTGCCAGCAGCTTAGCTTGGGGAGGTGCTGCCTCCTACGAGCAGTACTTC
d_call: TRBD2; j_call: TRBJ2-1; v_call: TRBV6-1; clone_size: -; cdr3_aa: CASSPAGAFNNEQFF; cdr3_nt: TGTGCCAGCAGCCCAGCGGGAGCCTTTAACAATGAGCAGTTCTTC
d_call: -; j_call: TRBJ2-4; v_call: TRBV7-3; clone_size: many; cdr3_aa: CASSLSVRDIQYF; cdr3_nt: TGTGCCAGCAGCTTAAGTGTCAGGGACATTCAGTACTTC
d_call: -; j_call: TRBJ1-5; v_call: TRBV19; clone_size: few; cdr3_aa: CASSTRGGNQHF; cdr3_nt: TGTGCCAGTAGTACCCGAGGGGGGAACCAGCATTTT
d_call: -; j_call: TRBJ2-3; v_call: TRBV20-1; clone_size: -; cdr3_aa: CSASGNGDTQYF; cdr3_nt: TGCAGTGCTAGCGGAAACGGGGATACGCAGTATTTT
d_call: -; j_call: TRBJ2-1; v_call: TRBV27; clone_size: few; cdr3_aa: CASSLSSADYNEQFF; cdr3_nt: TGTGCCAGCAGTTTATCAAGCGCGGACTACAATGAGCAGTTCTTC